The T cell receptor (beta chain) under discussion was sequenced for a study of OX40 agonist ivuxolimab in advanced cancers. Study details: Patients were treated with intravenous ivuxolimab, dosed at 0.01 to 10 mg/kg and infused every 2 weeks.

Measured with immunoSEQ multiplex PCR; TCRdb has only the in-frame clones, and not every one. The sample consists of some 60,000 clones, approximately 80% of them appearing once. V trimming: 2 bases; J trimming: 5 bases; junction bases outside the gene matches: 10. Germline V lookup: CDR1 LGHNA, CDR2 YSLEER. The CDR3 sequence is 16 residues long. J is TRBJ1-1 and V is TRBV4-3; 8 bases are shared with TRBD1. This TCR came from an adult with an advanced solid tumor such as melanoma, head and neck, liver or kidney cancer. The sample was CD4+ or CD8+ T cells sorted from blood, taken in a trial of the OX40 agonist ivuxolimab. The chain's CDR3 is CASSQRAGGVGTEAFF. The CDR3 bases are TGCGCCAGCAGCCAAAGGGCAGGGGGCGTGGGGACTGAAGCTTTCTTT.